This T cell receptor (beta chain) was sequenced in a study of cytomegalovirus exposure and HLA in healthy donors. PCR used 60 Vbeta primers and 13 Jbeta primers. Sequencing used immunoSEQ multiplex PCR; TCRdb keeps in-frame clones, though not all of them. The sample has around 160,000 clones; almost 80% are singletons. V shed 1 base and J shed 4 bases, with 14 bases lying between them. Germline V lookup: CDR1 SGHDT, CDR2 YYEEEE. CDR3 length: 16 residues. General study findings and limits: Association with HLA alleles at 0.05 false discovery rate was found for 17,000 or so TCR beta sequences in a later analysis. As a later analysis showed, a missense DCLRE1C variant was linked to trimming of TCR beta V- and J-genes.

There are a few counts of this clone. As yet, its antigen is unknown. This receptor was obtained from a male donor in good health and CMV-seronegative. The chain recombines TRBV5-6 with TRBJ2-2; weak D call: TRBD1 (5 bases). Material: PBMCs. CDR3 bases: TGTGCCAGCAGCTTGTGGGCAGGGCCTAGCACCGGGGAGCTGTTTTTT. Its translation is CASSLWAGPSTGELFF.